The rows below give T cell receptor beta chains drawn from one sample of a study of CD4 T cells in relation to SARS-CoV-2 and coronaviruses. These receptors' targets are unknown. Using immunoSEQ multiplex PCR, the repertoire was profiled, and TCRdb retains in-frame clones only, with some absent. This sample yields under 20,000 clones, of which 60% to 75% are seen a single time; approximately 31% belongs to the top ten. The sequenced sample was CD4+ T cells from PBMCs, cultured in vitro. These receptors all stem from a human donor in good health. Both conserved end residues are part of each CDR3. The D gene is left open where the match is weak. A row's size may be missing; if present it is once, few, many or a size class.

.,TRBV6-5,TRBJ1-5,.,TGTGCCAGCACCCAGGGGAATCAGCCCCAGCATTTT,CASTQGNQPQHF
once,TRBV2,TRBJ2-2,.,TGTGCCAGCATTACGGACAGCCCGAGGAACACCGGGGAGCTGTTTTTT,CASITDSPRNTGELFF
.,TRBV5-5,TRBJ2-1,TRBD1,TGTGCCAGCAGCTTTACCGGGACAGGGTCGATAAATGAGCAGTTCTTC,CASSFTGTGSINEQFF
once,TRBV13,TRBJ2-1,TRBD2,TGTGCCAGCAGCCGCGACCTCGGGGAGGGGTCCTACAATGAGCAGTTCTTC,CASSRDLGEGSYNEQFF
.,TRBV19,TRBJ2-2,.,TGTGCCAGTACCAGGCTGGCCGGGGAGCTGTTTTTT,CASTRLAGELFF
.,TRBV6-5,TRBJ1-2,TRBD1,TGTGCCAGCATTCGGGACAGGTATGACTATGGCTACACCTTC,CASIRDRYDYGYTF
.,TRBV12-3/TRBV12-4,TRBJ2-7,.,TGTGCCAGCAGTAGCTCCAGCTCCTACGAGCAGTACTTC,CASSSSSSYEQYF
.,TRBV3-1/TRBV3-2,TRBJ1-3,TRBD1,TGTGCCAGCAGCCCCGAGGGACAGGTCTACTCTGGAAACACCATATATTTT,CASSPEGQVYSGNTIYF
.,TRBV29-1,TRBJ1-1,.,TGCAGCGTTGAACCCCTAAGCGGGGCGTTCTTCACTGAAGCTTTCTTT,CSVEPLSGAFFTEAFF
.,TRBV10-2,TRBJ2-7,.,TGCGCCAGCAGTGCCAGCCTTGGACCCTCCGAGCAGTACTTC,CASSASLGPSEQYF
.,TRBV5-1,TRBJ2-7,.,TGCGCCAGCAGCTCAACAGGTGACTCCTACGAGCAGTACTTC,CASSSTGDSYEQYF
.,TRBV18,TRBJ2-1,.,TGTGCCAGCTCACCACCAGGACTCTACAATGAGCAGTTCTTC,CASSPPGLYNEQFF
once,TRBV2,TRBJ2-1,.,TGTGCCAGCAGTACAGGGGAGGCCTACAATGAGCAGTTCTTC,CASSTGEAYNEQFF
.,TRBV24-1,TRBJ1-2,.,TGTGCCACCAGTGATGTTGGCTTCCACTATGGCTACACCTTC,CATSDVGFHYGYTF
.,TRBV6-5,TRBJ1-2,.,TGTGCCAGCACGGGTCAGCTCATCTATGGCTACACCTTC,CASTGQLIYGYTF
.,TRBV5-6,TRBJ2-1,.,TGTGCCAGCAGGTCCGAAATCTCCTCCCATGAGCAGTTCTTC,CASRSEISSHEQFF
.,TRBV10-3,TRBJ2-6,.,TGTGCCATCGGGACATCTATCTCTGGGGCCAACGTCCTGACTTTC,CAIGTSISGANVLTF
.,TRBV6-2/TRBV6-3,TRBJ1-5,TRBD1,TGTGCCAGCAGTTACCGGGGGACAGGCAAAAGGCCCCAGCATTTT,CASSYRGTGKRPQHF
.,TRBV7-9,TRBJ1-1,TRBD1,TGTGCCAGCAGCTCATACAGGGGAGGAGACACTGAAGCTTTCTTT,CASSSYRGGDTEAFF
once,TRBV7-2,TRBJ2-5,.,TGTGCCAGCAGCGCCCAAGAGACCCAGTACTTC,CASSAQETQYF
.,TRBV5-4,TRBJ2-2,TRBD2,TGTGCCAGCAGTCCCGGACTAGCGGGACTTAACACCGGGGAGCTGTTTTTT,CASSPGLAGLNTGELFF
.,TRBV7-8,TRBJ2-3,.,TGTGCCAGCATCCCGGACAGTAACACAGATACGCAGTATTTT,CASIPDSNTDTQYF
.,TRBV7-2,TRBJ2-7,.,TGTGCCAGCAGCTTAGGAGGTAGCGGAGACTACGAGCAGTACTTC,CASSLGGSGDYEQYF
.,TRBV7-3,TRBJ2-3,TRBD1,TGTGCCAGCAGTTTTCTCGGACAGGGAGCAGATACGCAGTATTTT,CASSFLGQGADTQYF
.,TRBV7-3,TRBJ1-1,.,TGTGCCAGCAGCTTCCTTACAAGGGCCCTCGGGAGGACTGAAGCTTTCTTT,CASSFLTRALGRTEAFF
once,TRBV9,TRBJ2-7,.,TGTGCCAGCAGCGTGCTTTCTACCCCCCTAGACGAGCAGTACTTC,CASSVLSTPLDEQYF
few,TRBV19,TRBJ2-2,TRBD2,TGTGCCAGTAGTATGGCTAGCGGTACCGGGGAGCTGTTTTTT,CASSMASGTGELFF
.,TRBV12-3/TRBV12-4,TRBJ1-5,TRBD1,TGTGCCAGCAGACAGGGGCTTCAGCCCCAGCATTTT,CASRQGLQPQHF
.,TRBV7-9,TRBJ2-2,.,TGTGCCAGCAGCTTAGGGCAGAGTCCCACCGGGGAGCTGTTTTTT,CASSLGQSPTGELFF
.,TRBV6-5,TRBJ1-5,TRBD1,TGTGCCAGCAGTTACCGGGACAGGGAACAGCCCCAGCATTTT,CASSYRDREQPQHF
few,TRBV30,TRBJ1-1,.,TGTGCCTGGAGTGTCGGCCGTGAAGCTTTCTTT,CAWSVGREAFF
.,TRBV7-9,TRBJ2-7,.,TGTGCCAGCAGCTTAGGCGCCGGACAGTACGAGCAGTACTTC,CASSLGAGQYEQYF
.,TRBV5-1,TRBJ2-7,.,TGCGCCAGCAGCTTGGGGAGTGCGGAATACCTACGAGAGCAGTACTTC,CASSLGSAEYLREQYF
.,TRBV5-1,TRBJ2-1,TRBD2,TGCGCCAGCAGCTCTACAGGGGGTAAAGGACTAGCGGGCTCGAGCTCCTACAATGAGCAGTTCTTC,CASSSTGGKGLAGSSSYNEQFF
.,TRBV19,TRBJ2-1,TRBD2,TGTGCCAGTAGTCGAACCCGGACTAGCGGGAAAGTGTACAATGAGCAGTTCTTC,CASSRTRTSGKVYNEQFF
.,TRBV30,TRBJ1-1,.,TGTGCCTGGAGGGGTAGAATGAACACTGAAGCTTTCTTT,CAWRGRMNTEAFF
.,TRBV10-2,TRBJ1-2,.,TGCGCCAGCAGTGACAGGACTAGTTATGGCTACACCTTC,CASSDRTSYGYTF
.,TRBV2,TRBJ1-1,.,TGTGCCAGCTCTCAAGGGAGACAGCCGAACACTGAAGCTTTCTTT,CASSQGRQPNTEAFF
.,TRBV7-6,TRBJ2-5,.,TGTGCCAGCAGCTCGGACCCGACAGGACTACAAGAGACCCAGTACTTC,CASSSDPTGLQETQYF
once,TRBV6-5,TRBJ2-1,.,TGTGCCAGCAGTTTTAGCCGTGAGCAGTTCTTC,CASSFSREQFF
.,TRBV27,TRBJ1-6,.,TGTGCCAGCAGCCCCAGTCGACAGCACTATAATTCACCCCTCCACTTT,CASSPSRQHYNSPLHF
.,TRBV18,TRBJ2-7,.,TGTGCCAGCTCAGCAACTCCTCACTACGAGCAGTACTTC,CASSATPHYEQYF
.,TRBV14,TRBJ2-1,.,TGTGCCAGCAGCCAAGGGTATGAGCAGTTCTTC,CASSQGYEQFF
.,TRBV30,TRBJ1-2,.,TGTGCCTGGGGGGGGGATGGCTACACCTTC,CAWGGDGYTF
.,TRBV11-2,TRBJ2-7,TRBD1,TGTGCCAGCAGCGGGGAGGCGGAGACAGGGGTATACGAGCAGTACTTC,CASSGEAETGVYEQYF
.,TRBV6-5,TRBJ2-1,.,TGTGCCAGCACCGAAGGGGGTTTCACCTACAATGAGCAGTTCTTC,CASTEGGFTYNEQFF
.,TRBV2,TRBJ1-1,.,TGTGCCAGCAGCTTCGCCGTTGACAACAGGGATCTCGTCACTGAAGCTTTCTTT,CASSFAVDNRDLVTEAFF
.,TRBV19,TRBJ2-3,TRBD2,TGTGCCAGTAGTTATGGACTAGCGGGAGGAGTAGATACGCAGTATTTT,CASSYGLAGGVDTQYF
.,TRBV2,TRBJ2-1,TRBD2,TGTGCCAGCAGTCAGGTAGCGGGAGGGCAGTTCTTC,CASSQVAGGQFF
.,TRBV5-4,TRBJ2-3,TRBD2,TGTGCCAGCAGCCCAGCTAGCGGAGGCACAGATACGCAGTATTTT,CASSPASGGTDTQYF
.,TRBV7-3,TRBJ2-3,.,TGTGCCAGCAGCTTAAGGCCGAGGGTTAGCGGACTCACAGATACGCAGTATTTT,CASSLRPRVSGLTDTQYF
.,TRBV28,TRBJ2-1,TRBD1,TGTGCGGCGACAGGGGAGTACAATGAGCAGTTCTTC,CAATGEYNEQFF
.,TRBV13,TRBJ2-6,.,TGTGCCAGCAGCTTAAAGGGGGGGGCCAACGTCCTGACTTTC,CASSLKGGANVLTF
once,TRBV29-1,TRBJ2-1,TRBD2,TGCAGCGTTGAACTAGCGGGGAAATACAATGAGCAGTTCTTC,CSVELAGKYNEQFF
.,TRBV10-3,TRBJ1-5,.,TGTGCCATCAGTGAGCCGAACCAGGGGTTGAGCAATCAGCCCCAGCATTTT,CAISEPNQGLSNQPQHF
.,TRBV9,TRBJ2-5,.,TGTGCCAGCAGCGTAGAGGTCTGGGGTAGTCTGGGGGAGACCCAGTACTTC,CASSVEVWGSLGETQYF
.,TRBV28,TRBJ2-1,.,TGTGCCAGCAGGGGTTCTCACAGGGCCGGTGAGCAGTTCTTC,CASRGSHRAGEQFF
.,TRBV19,TRBJ2-1,.,TGTGCCAGTAGTCCGACTACTCCCTACAATGAGCAGTTCTTC,CASSPTTPYNEQFF
.,TRBV18,TRBJ2-1,TRBD1,TGTGCCAGCTCAGGACAGGGTGGGGGCGATGAGCAGTTCTTC,CASSGQGGGDEQFF